This is a list of T cell receptor beta chains from one sample in a study of T cells in narcolepsy. Measured with immunoSEQ multiplex PCR; TCRdb has only the in-frame clones, and not every one. The table records approximately 32,000 clones, roughly 82% of them present only once. Sequencing was done on a sample of CD45RA- memory CD4+ T cells from PBMCs. Receptors originate from a human donor with narcolepsy. The CDR3 runs from the conserved cysteine through the conserved F or W. A D gene is named only where the DNA matches it firmly. Clone size is not always given. Where it is, it says once, few, many or a class for expanded clones.

d_call	clone_size	cdr3_length	j_call	v_call	cdr3_nt	cdr3_aa
TRBD2	-	15	TRBJ2-1	TRBV7-9	TGTGCCAGCAGCTTACTACTAGCGGGGTACAATGAGCAGTTCTTC	CASSLLLAGYNEQFF
-	-	17	TRBJ1-5	TRBV6-1	TGTGCCAGCAGTGAATACACGGCGGCCCTCAGCAATCAGCCCCAGCATTTT	CASSEYTAALSNQPQHF
-	-	15	TRBJ2-6	TRBV7-7	TGTGCTAGCAGCCCAGCCCACTCTGGGGCCAACGTCCTGACTTTC	CASSPAHSGANVLTF
-	few	16	TRBJ1-5	TRBV7-2	TGTGCCAGCAGCTTATGGGCAGGGGCCAACAATCAGCCCCAGCATTTT	CASSLWAGANNQPQHF
-	-	16	TRBJ2-5	TRBV7-6	TGTGCCAGCAGCTTAGCGCCTCCCACAACCACGGAGACCCAGTACTTC	CASSLAPPTTTETQYF
-	-	10	TRBJ1-2	TRBV10-3	TGTGCCATCTTCGGGGATGGCTACACCTTC	CAIFGDGYTF
-	-	11	TRBJ2-7	TRBV7-9	TGTGCCAGCAGCGTCGCGGACGAGCAGTACTTC	CASSVADEQYF
-	-	11	TRBJ2-1	TRBV19	TGTGCCAGCCTAAGGGAGGATGAGCAGTTCTTC	CASLREDEQFF
TRBD1	-	14	TRBJ1-2	TRBV9	TGTGCCAGCAGCGTAGCGGGACAGAACTATGGCTACACCTTC	CASSVAGQNYGYTF
-	-	15	TRBJ2-6	TRBV28	TGTGCCAGCAGGAGCCAGCCCGCTGGGGCCAACGTCCTGACTTTC	CASRSQPAGANVLTF
-	-	12	TRBJ1-5	TRBV6-4	TGTGCCAGCGATGCAAGCAATCAGCCCCAGCATTTT	CASDASNQPQHF
-	-	17	TRBJ1-5	TRBV19	TGTGCCAGTAGTATATCACGTGCGGTTACTAGCAATCAGCCCCAGCATTTT	CASSISRAVTSNQPQHF
-	-	16	TRBJ2-6	TRBV6-5	TGTGCCAGCAGTTACTCCAGGGCTTCTGGGGCCAACGTCCTGACTTTC	CASSYSRASGANVLTF
-	-	11	TRBJ1-4	TRBV28	TGTGCCAGCACCCTGGAGGGGAAACTGTTTTTT	CASTLEGKLFF
TRBD1	few	15	TRBJ1-4	TRBV11-2	TGTGCCAGCAGCTTAGCCGGGACAGGGGGTGAAAAACTGTTTTTT	CASSLAGTGGEKLFF
-	-	12	TRBJ2-7	TRBV7-8	TGTGCCAGCAGCCTCACGGAGGGGGAGCAGTACTTC	CASSLTEGEQYF
-	-	13	TRBJ2-5	TRBV5-1	TGCGCCAGCAGCTCTCAGGGGCTGGAGACCCAGTACTTC	CASSSQGLETQYF
-	-	13	TRBJ1-5	TRBV6-4	TGTGCCAGCAGTGAGGGGAGTGGTCAGCCCCAGCATTTT	CASSEGSGQPQHF
TRBD1	-	12	TRBJ1-2	TRBV29-1	TGCAGCGGTGAGACAGGGAACTATGGCTACACCTTC	CSGETGNYGYTF
TRBD2	-	15	TRBJ2-5	TRBV9	TGTGCCAGCAGCGCCTTGGGACTAGAGAGAGAGACCCAGTACTTC	CASSALGLERETQYF
-	-	10	TRBJ1-2	TRBV21-1	TGTGCCAGCACCTTCGTCCCGTACACCTTC	CASTFVPYTF
TRBD2	once	15	TRBJ2-5	TRBV19	TGTGCCAGTAGTATAGAGCGGGGGGCAGGCGAGACCCAGTACTTC	CASSIERGAGETQYF
TRBD1	-	16	TRBJ1-2	TRBV5-5	TGTGCCAGCAGCCCGCAGGGGGGGGCACCTAACTGTGGCTACACCTTC	CASSPQGGAPNCGYTF
TRBD1	-	13	TRBJ1-2	TRBV6-1	TGTGCCAGCAGCGTAGGGACAGACTATGGCTACACCTTC	CASSVGTDYGYTF
-	-	13	TRBJ1-1	TRBV5-4	TGTGCCAGCAGCTACGACCAGAACACTGAAGCTTTCTTT	CASSYDQNTEAFF
-	-	14	TRBJ2-3	TRBV5-4	TGTGCCAGCAGCCCGGAGGCTGGCACAGATACGCAGTATTTT	CASSPEAGTDTQYF
TRBD1	-	18	TRBJ2-7	TRBV5-1	TGCGCCAGCAGCTTGTACCCCACCGGGACAGGCTATTCCTACGAGCAGTACTTC	CASSLYPTGTGYSYEQYF
-	-	16	TRBJ1-2	TRBV28	TGTGCCAGCAGTCCCTTGAGTTTTGGGGGGTACCAGGGCTACACCTTC	CASSPLSFGGYQGYTF
-	-	15	TRBJ1-3	TRBV7-2	TGTGCCAGCAGCTTAACCGGCACCGAGGGGTACACCATATATTTT	CASSLTGTEGYTIYF
TRBD1	few	15	TRBJ2-2	TRBV2	TGTGCCACCCGGGGCAGGGGGCGTCGGACCGGGGAGCTGTTTTTT	CATRGRGRRTGELFF
-	-	14	TRBJ1-6	TRBV28	TGTGCCAGCAGCATGACGGGCCCCGGGTCGGCCCTCCACTTT	CASSMTGPGSALHF
-	-	13	TRBJ2-4	TRBV11-3	TGTGCCAGCAGCTTAGATGATAGAAACATTCAGTACTTC	CASSLDDRNIQYF
-	once	14	TRBJ1-3	TRBV14	TGTGCCAGCAGCCAAGGCGGGAATAGGAACACCATATATTTT	CASSQGGNRNTIYF